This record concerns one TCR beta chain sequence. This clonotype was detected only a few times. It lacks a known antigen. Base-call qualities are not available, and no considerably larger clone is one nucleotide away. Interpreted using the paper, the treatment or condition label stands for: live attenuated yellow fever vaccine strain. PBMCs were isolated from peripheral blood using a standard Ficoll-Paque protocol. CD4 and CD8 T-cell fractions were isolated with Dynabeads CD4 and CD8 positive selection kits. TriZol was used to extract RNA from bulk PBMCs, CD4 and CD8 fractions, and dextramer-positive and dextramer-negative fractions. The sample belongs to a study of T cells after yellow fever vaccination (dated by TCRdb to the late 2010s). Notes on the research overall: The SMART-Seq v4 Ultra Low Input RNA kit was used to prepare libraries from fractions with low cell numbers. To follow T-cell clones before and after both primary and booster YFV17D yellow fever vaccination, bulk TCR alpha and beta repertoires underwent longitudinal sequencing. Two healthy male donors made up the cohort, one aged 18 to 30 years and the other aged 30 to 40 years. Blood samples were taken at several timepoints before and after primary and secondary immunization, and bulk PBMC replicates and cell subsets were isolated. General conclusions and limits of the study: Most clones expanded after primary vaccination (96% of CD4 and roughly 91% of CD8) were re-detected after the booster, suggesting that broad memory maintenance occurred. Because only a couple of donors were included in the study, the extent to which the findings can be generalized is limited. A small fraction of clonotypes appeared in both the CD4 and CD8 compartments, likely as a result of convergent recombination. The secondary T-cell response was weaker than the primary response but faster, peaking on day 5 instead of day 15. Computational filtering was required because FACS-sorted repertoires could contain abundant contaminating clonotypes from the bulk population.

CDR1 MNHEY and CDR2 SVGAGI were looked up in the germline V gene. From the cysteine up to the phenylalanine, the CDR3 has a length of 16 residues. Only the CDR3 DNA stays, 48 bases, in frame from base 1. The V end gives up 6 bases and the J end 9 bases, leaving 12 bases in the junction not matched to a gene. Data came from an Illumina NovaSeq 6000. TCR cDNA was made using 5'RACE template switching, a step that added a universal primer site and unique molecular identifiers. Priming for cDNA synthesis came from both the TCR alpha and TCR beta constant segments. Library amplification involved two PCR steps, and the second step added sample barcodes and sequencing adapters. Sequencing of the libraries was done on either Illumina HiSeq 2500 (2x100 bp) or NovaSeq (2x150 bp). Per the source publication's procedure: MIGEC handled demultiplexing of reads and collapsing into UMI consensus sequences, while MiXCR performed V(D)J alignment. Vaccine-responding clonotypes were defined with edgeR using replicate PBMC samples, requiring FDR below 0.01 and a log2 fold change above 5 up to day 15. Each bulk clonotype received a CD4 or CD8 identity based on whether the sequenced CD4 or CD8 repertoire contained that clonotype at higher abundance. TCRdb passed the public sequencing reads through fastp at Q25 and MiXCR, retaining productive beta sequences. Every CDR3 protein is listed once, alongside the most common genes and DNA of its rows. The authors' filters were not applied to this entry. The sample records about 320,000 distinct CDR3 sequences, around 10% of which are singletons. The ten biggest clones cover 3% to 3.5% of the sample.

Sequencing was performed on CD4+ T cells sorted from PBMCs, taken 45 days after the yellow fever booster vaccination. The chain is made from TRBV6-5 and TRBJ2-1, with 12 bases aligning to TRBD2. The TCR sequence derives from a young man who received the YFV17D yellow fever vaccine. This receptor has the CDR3 CASSPALAGGPGEQFF. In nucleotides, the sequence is TGTGCCAGCAGCCCAGCGCTAGCGGGGGGGCCGGGTGAGCAGTTCTTC.